Sequencing of this T cell receptor (beta chain) was carried out in a study of blood T cell repertoires in COVID-19. Study summary: Samples representing acute and convalescent COVID-19 were sourced from the United States, Italy and Spain. The cDNA or gDNA used as material had been derived from T cells, B-cell-depleted T cells, or PBMCs.

Germline V gene sequence: CDR1 ENHRY, CDR2 SYGVKD. The CDR3 consists of 15 residues. Trimming shortened V by 2 bases and J by 7 bases, and 18 bases separated the two germline ends. The table came from immunoSEQ multiplex PCR; TCRdb's copy has only in-frame clones and leaves some out. The sample carries 250,000 to 300,000 clones, 81% recorded once. J is TRBJ2-7 and V is TRBV10-3; no definite D call. The TCR was taken from a woman aged 60-75 years with active or convalescent COVID-19. The sample comprised peripheral blood. CDR3 sequence reads: CAISEGRLWLPEQYF. The CDR3 DNA follows: TGTGCCATCAGTGAGGGCCGATTGTGGCTGCCGGAGCAGTACTTC.